The 8 T cell receptor beta chains reported below all come from one sample, sequenced in a study of cytomegalovirus exposure and HLA in healthy donors. In the PCR, 60 Vbeta and 13 Jbeta primers were used. Repertoires were generated with immunoSEQ multiplex PCR, while TCRdb's copy carries only in-frame clones and drops some. The sample has about 170,000 clones; around 80% are singletons. Sequencing used PBMCs. Every receptor here comes from a male donor in good health and CMV-seronegative.

The genes are TRBV4-1 and TRBJ2-5; 9 nucleotides align to TRBD2. Near its end, the DNA agrees better with TRBJ2-7, so the J call may be wrong. Germline V gene data show CDR1 as MGHRA and CDR2 as YSYEKL. CDR3 size: 15 residues. This CDR3 reads CASSQGPSGEIEQYF. The CDR3 DNA follows: TGCGCCAGCAGCCAAGGGCCTAGCGGGGAAATCGAGCAGTACTTC.

The CDR3 DNA reads as TGTGCCAGCACCCGACAGGGGGCTCAGCCCCAGCATTTT. It is translated as CASTRQGAQPQHF. The chain combines TRBV6-1 with TRBJ1-5; 10 bases match TRBD1. The germline CDR1 and CDR2 sequences are MNHNS and SASEGT. Germline trimming cut 7 bases from V and 6 bases from J; bases unmatched to any gene: 3. This CDR3 comprises 13 residues.

The chain is built from TRBV12-5 and TRBJ2-2, with D possibly matching TRBD1 (6 bases). Trimming took off 1 base at V and 8 bases at J, with 11 bases between the two ends. Germline CDR1 reads LGHNT; CDR2 reads FRNRAP. The CDR3 sequence is 14 residues long. This CDR3 reads CASGLGDTRGELFF. CDR3 in DNA: TGTGCTAGTGGTTTGGGGGACACCCGGGGGGAGCTGTTTTTT.

The chain recombines TRBV5-4 with TRBJ1-1; tentatively, D is TRBD1 (6 bases). This CDR3 is 17 amino acids long. Trimming took 4 bases from V and 4 from J, leaving 23 bases between them. From germline, CDR1 is SGHNT and CDR2 YYREEE (reference sequence). The CDR3 coding sequence is TGTGCCAGCAGCCTACCAGGGGCCGAGCGAGTTGGCACTGAAGCTTTCTTT. Amino acids: CASSLPGAERVGTEAFF. The entire variable domain, with the rest obtained from reference TRBV5-4 and TRBJ1-1, is as follows: ETGVTQSPTHLIKTRGQQVTLRCSSQSGHNTVSWYQQALGQGPQFIFQYYREEENGRGNFPPRFSGLQFPNYSSELNVNALELDDSALYLCASSLPGAERVGTEAFFGQGTRLTVV.

The count of this clone is one. The rearrangement uses TRBV5-4 and TRBJ2-1, with TRBD2 matching over 11 bases. The J segment lost 6 bases and the V segment lost 2 bases, leaving 1 base of the junction unmatched. The CDR3 covers 14 residues. Per germline, CDR1 SGHNT and CDR2 YYREEE (reference sequence). Here the CDR3 reads CASSFSGGANEQFF. The DNA of the CDR3 is TGTGCCAGCAGCTTTAGCGGGGGGGCCAATGAGCAGTTCTTC.

J is TRBJ2-7 and V is TRBV27; D call uncertain. CDR3 length: 13 residues. The germline gives CDR1 MNHEY, CDR2 SMNVEV (reference sequence). Trimming removed 5 bases from V and 2 bases from J, with 10 bases in between. The CDR3 DNA is TGTGCCAGCAGTCAACAGACCCCCTACGAGCAGTACTTC. Translated: CASSQQTPYEQYF.

This chain connects TRBV5-1 to TRBJ2-3; no clear D. The length of the CDR3 is 13 residues. Trimming cost V 0 bases and J 0 bases, with 2 bases left between them. Germline CDR1 and CDR2: SGHRS and YFSETQ. CDR3 DNA: TGCGCCAGCAGCTTGGCAAGCACAGATACGCAGTATTTT. Encoded protein: CASSLASTDTQYF.

The chain uses TRBV7-8 and TRBJ1-2; maybe TRBD1 (5 bases). Germline V gene sequence: CDR1 SGHVS, CDR2 FQNEAQ. The V end lost 0 bases, the J end lost 1 base, and 9 bases lay between the germline ends. The CDR3 totals 15 residues. CDR3 residues: CASSLAGDFNYGYTF. CDR3 DNA: TGTGCCAGCAGCTTAGCTGGGGACTTTAACTATGGCTACACCTTC.